Listed below are T cell receptor beta chains from one sample, sequenced in a study of blood T cell repertoires in COVID-19. The method was immunoSEQ multiplex PCR; TCRdb's version includes in-frame clones alone and lacks a portion of them. The data hold 40,000 to 60,000 clones, with 70% to 90% observed a single time. The sequenced sample was peripheral blood. These receptor sequences come from a woman aged 80 or over with COVID-19, enrolled during active disease. CDR3s include the opening cysteine and the closing phenylalanine or tryptophan. The D gene is left open where the match is weak. Clone size is shown for a subset of rows, as once, few, many or a class of expanded clone.

>NA|TRBJ1-5|TRBV5-5|NA
CASSPPGGQGQPQHF
>NA|TRBJ1-1|TRBV2|NA
CASSSDRLTEAFF
>NA|TRBJ1-1|TRBV19|few
CASSIGLAEAFF
>TRBD1|TRBJ2-4|TRBV25-1|NA
CASSVRQGAKNIQYF
>TRBD1|TRBJ2-7|TRBV27|NA
CASTLRLTPGQGTTYEQYF
>TRBD2|TRBJ2-1|TRBV28|NA
CASSPYSGRGYNEQFF
>NA|TRBJ1-4|TRBV10-3|NA
CAIGAATNEKLFF
>NA|TRBJ1-5|TRBV19|NA
CASSKETGPNNQPQHF
>TRBD1|TRBJ2-5|TRBV30|once
CAWDRVEETQYF
>NA|TRBJ2-5|TRBV7-9|NA
CASSLMGRPAGETQYF
>NA|TRBJ1-6|TRBV7-2|NA
CASSLAGVNSPLHF
>NA|TRBJ1-2|TRBV4-1|medium-sized
CASSQDITANYGYTF
>NA|TRBJ2-3|TRBV4-1|NA
CASSQAPGLGETDTQYF
>TRBD2|TRBJ2-1|TRBV29-1|NA
CSVPSGSHNEQFF
>TRBD2|TRBJ2-1|TRBV7-9|NA
CASSSQVAGWNEQFF
>TRBD1|TRBJ1-2|TRBV19|NA
CASSNRDRTQVGYTF
>NA|TRBJ2-1|TRBV5-1|NA
CASSSGTNEQFF
>TRBD1|TRBJ1-2|TRBV6-6|NA
CASSYGDRNYGYTF
>NA|TRBJ1-5|TRBV3-1/TRBV3-2|NA
CASSDTRYSNQPQHF
>TRBD1|TRBJ1-5|TRBV6-1|NA
CASSESRGDQPQHF
>NA|TRBJ2-7|TRBV4-1|NA
CASSPVRSGSYEQYF
>NA|TRBJ1-1|TRBV6-4|NA
CASSDDLAWGGEAFF
>TRBD1|TRBJ1-2|TRBV29-1|NA
CSVEDRGQGYGYTF
>NA|TRBJ1-1|TRBV19|NA
CASSNRAGLSSEAFF
>TRBD2|TRBJ2-1|TRBV5-1|NA
CASSWGLRGSPPANEQFF